This TCR beta chain stems from a study of cytomegalovirus exposure and HLA in healthy donors. Broader study findings: TCR beta V- and J-gene trimming was later associated with a missense DCLRE1C variant. As a later analysis revealed, the rate of TCR association differed by HLA locus, with DRB1 most and HLA-C fewest.

V trimming: 5 bases; J trimming: 8 bases; junction bases outside the gene matches: 14. Germline CDR1 and CDR2: SNHLY and FYNNEI. This CDR3 is built from 15 residues. This clone came up a few times. Its antigen remains unidentified. Researchers ran the PCR with 60 Vbeta and 13 Jbeta primers. Data came from immunoSEQ multiplex PCR; TCRdb stores just in-frame clones and leaves some out. The sample contains some 170,000 clones, roughly 10% of which appear only once. Sequenced material: PBMCs. J is TRBJ1-2 and V is TRBV2, with 7 bases identical to TRBD1. This receptor was identified in a woman aged 25 to 39 in good health and CMV-seropositive. CDR3 in amino acids: CASSTHYRDSRGYTF. The CDR3 bases are TGTGCCAGCAGTACCCATTACCGGGACAGCAGGGGCTACACCTTC.